This entry lists 13 T cell receptor beta chains sequenced from one sample in a study of shared clonotypes between healthy human individuals (TCRdb year 2020). Libraries came from the immunoSEQ multiplex PCR assay. TCRdb stores this immuneACCESS table with in-frame sequences only. Part of the clones is absent; in the studies checked, under half of the shortfall reflects unresolved V genes, and no reason is known for the rest. This sample lists some 2.1 million clones; about 95% were detected once. Of the sample, 0.9% to 1.3% falls within the top ten clones. CD8 naive samples consisted of CD45RO-negative cells that were positively selected for CCR7, yielding a CD45RA+CCR7+ population without TemRA cells. Source material: naive CD8+ T cells sorted from blood. Reading the label with the study, this specimen's cell subset or site is: CD45RA+CCR7+. The receptor source for this set is a man in his late teens or twenties in good health.

In this sample, this clone turned up once. CDR3 in DNA: TGTGCCAGCTCACCACCGGACAGCAACACCGGGGAGCTGTTTTTT. The encoded protein is CASSPPDSNTGELFF. The chain couples TRBV18 to TRBJ2-2, with a weak D call TRBD1 (6 bases). This CDR3 comprises 15 residues. CDR1 is KGHSH and CDR2 is LQKENI in the germline V gene. The germline V and J ends were trimmed by 0 bases and 2 bases, with 7 bases remaining between them. Based on the CDR3 plus reference TRBV18 and TRBJ2-2, the full variable domain is NAGVMQNPRHLVRRRGQEARLRCSPMKGHSHVYWYRQLPEEGLKFMVYLQKENIIDESGMPKERFSAEFPKEGPSILRIQQVVRGDSAAYFCASSPPDSNTGELFFGEGSRLTVL.

The genes are TRBV27 and TRBJ2-7, with TRBD1 matching 8 bases. CDR3 size: 12 residues. Germline values: CDR1 MNHEY, CDR2 SMNVEV (reference sequence). Losses at the gene ends were 8 bases for V and 4 bases for J; bases not matched to a gene: 4. CDR3 residues: CASGDRWYEQYF. CDR3 coding DNA: TGTGCCAGCGGGGACAGGTGGTACGAGCAGTACTTC.

This chain uses TRBV5-4 with TRBJ2-5; 8 bases fit TRBD2. The CDR3 has 16 residues. V trimming: 0 bases; J trimming: 0 bases; junction bases outside the gene matches: 4. Germline V gene lookup returns CDR1 SGHNT and CDR2 YYREEE (reference sequence). The CDR3 here is CASSLDERGNQETQYF. CDR3 nucleotides: TGTGCCAGCAGCTTGGACGAGCGGGGGAACCAAGAGACCCAGTACTTC.

The rearrangement links TRBV27 to TRBJ2-7, with D perhaps matching TRBD1 (6 bases). The ends were cut back, 4 bases at V and 2 bases at J, with 9 bases in the middle. The length of the CDR3 is 13 residues. Germline assignment: CDR1 MNHEY and CDR2 SMNVEV (reference sequence). The CDR3 is CASSWTVAYEQYF. The CDR3 DNA follows: TGTGCCAGCAGTTGGACAGTGGCCTACGAGCAGTACTTC.

The chain employs TRBV4-1 and TRBJ2-2; D not resolved. Trimming pared 3 bases from V and 6 bases from J, leaving 8 bases between. Germline-derived CDR1 and CDR2 are MGHRA and YSYEKL. The CDR3 is 13 amino acids. The DNA for the CDR3 is TGCGCCAGCAGCCAGACAACCTCCGGGGAGCTGTTTTTT. Protein: CASSQTTSGELFF.

V and J are TRBV18 and TRBJ1-2; perhaps TRBD1 as D (6 bases). This CDR3 is built from 15 residues. The V end lost 2 bases, the J end lost 6 bases, and 16 bases lay between the germline ends. Per the germline V gene, CDR1 is KGHSH and CDR2 is LQKENI. The CDR3 region has the DNA TGTGCCAGCTCACCAACTACGGACAGCCCCGATGGCTACACCTTC. Encoded protein: CASSPTTDSPDGYTF.

The chain couples TRBV4-1 to TRBJ1-4, with D perhaps matching TRBD1 (6 bases). Germline V gene lookup returns CDR1 MGHRA and CDR2 YSYEKL. Trimming shortened V by 0 bases and J by 8 bases, and 13 bases separated the two germline ends. This CDR3 spans 15 amino acids. As DNA, the CDR3 is TGCGCCAGCAGCCAAGATGGGTCGGGGGGCGAAAAACTGTTTTTT. Its protein is CASSQDGSGGEKLFF.

This clone came up once. Other DNA sequences in the sample encode the same CDR3. V gene TRBV6-5 combines with J gene TRBJ2-7; D not resolved. Germline V gives CDR1 MNHEY, CDR2 SVGAGI. The germline V and J ends were trimmed by 2 bases and 0 bases, with 5 bases remaining between them. This CDR3 comprises 13 residues. The CDR3: CASSYLGSYEQYF. The CDR3 bases are TGTGCCAGCAGTTACCTCGGCTCCTACGAGCAGTACTTC.

V and J are TRBV14 and TRBJ2-6; D unresolved. This CDR3 is built from 12 residues. The ends were cut back, 8 bases at V and 4 bases at J, with 6 bases in the middle. Germline CDR1 reads SGHDN; CDR2 reads FVKESK. The CDR3 here is CASRNGANVLTF. In DNA form, the CDR3 reads TGTGCCAGCCGTAACGGGGCCAACGTCCTGACTTTC. The variable domain in full, completed from reference TRBV14 and TRBJ2-6, reads EAGVTQFPSHSVIEKGQTVTLRCDPISGHDNLYWYRRVMGKEIKFLLHFVKESKQDESGMPNNRFLAERTGGTYSTLKVQPAELEDSGVYFCASRNGANVLTFGAGSRLTVL.

The chain employs TRBV29-1 and TRBJ2-1, with D tentatively TRBD1 or TRBD2 (5 bases each). Germline lookup yields CDR1 SQVTM and CDR2 ANQGSEA. V dropped 1 base and J dropped 3 bases, with 10 bases sitting between them. The CDR3 totals 14 residues. CDR3 in amino acids: CSVEGGGNYNEQFF. CDR3 nucleotide sequence: TGCAGCGTTGAAGGTGGGGGAAACTACAATGAGCAGTTCTTC.

The chain carries TRBV27 and TRBJ1-2, with TRBD1 identical over 10 bases. CDR1 is MNHEY, CDR2 SMNVEV, per germline (reference sequence). V gave up 9 bases and J gave up 6 bases; unmatched junction bases: 7. This CDR3 contains 13 residues. The CDR3 is CASGLGTGDGYTF. The CDR3 nucleotides are TGTGCCAGTGGGCTCGGGACAGGGGATGGCTACACCTTC.

DNA for the CDR3: TGTGCCAGCAGTCGGACAGGGCTTAATGAAAAACTGTTTTTT. It specifies CASSRTGLNEKLFF. The rearrangement uses TRBV27 and TRBJ1-4; 8 nucleotides match TRBD1. Germline V CDR1 and CDR2: MNHEY, SMNVEV (reference sequence). Unmatched junction bases numbered 3, after V lost 5 bases and J lost 4 bases. This CDR3 is 14 amino acids long.

The V call is TRBV5-4, the J call TRBJ2-3; 8 bases are shared with TRBD2. This CDR3 is 16 amino acids long. Germline lookup yields CDR1 SGHNT and CDR2 YYREEE (reference sequence). V gave up 3 bases and J gave up 2 bases; unmatched junction bases: 8. Written as DNA, the CDR3 is TGTGCCAGCAGCTCCGATAGCGGGACCGACACAGATACGCAGTATTTT. This codes for CASSSDSGTDTDTQYF.